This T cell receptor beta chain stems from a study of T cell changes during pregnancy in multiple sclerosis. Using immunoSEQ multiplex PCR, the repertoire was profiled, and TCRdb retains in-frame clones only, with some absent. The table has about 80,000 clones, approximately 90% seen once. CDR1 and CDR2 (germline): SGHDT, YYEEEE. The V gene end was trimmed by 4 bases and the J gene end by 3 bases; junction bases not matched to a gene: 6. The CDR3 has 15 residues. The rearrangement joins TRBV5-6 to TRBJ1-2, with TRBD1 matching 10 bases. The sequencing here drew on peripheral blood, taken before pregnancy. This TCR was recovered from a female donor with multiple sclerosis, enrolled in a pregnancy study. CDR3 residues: CASSQGQGIYYGYTF. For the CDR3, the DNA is TGTGCCAGCAGCCAGGGACAGGGGATTTACTATGGCTACACCTTC.